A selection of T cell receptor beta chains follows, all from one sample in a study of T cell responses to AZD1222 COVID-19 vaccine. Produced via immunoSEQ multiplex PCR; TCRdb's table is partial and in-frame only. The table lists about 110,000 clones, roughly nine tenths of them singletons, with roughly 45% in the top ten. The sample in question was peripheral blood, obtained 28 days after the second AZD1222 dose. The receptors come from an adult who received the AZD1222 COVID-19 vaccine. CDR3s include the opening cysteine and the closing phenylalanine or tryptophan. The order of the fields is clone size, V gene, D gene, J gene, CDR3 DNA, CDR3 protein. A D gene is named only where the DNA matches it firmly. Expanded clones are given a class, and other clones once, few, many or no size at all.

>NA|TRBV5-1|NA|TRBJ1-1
TGCGCCAGCAGCTTGGCGGGGACGGTGAACACTGAAGCTTTCTTT
CASSLAGTVNTEAFF
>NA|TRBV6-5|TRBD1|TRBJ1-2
TGTGCCAGCCCGGGACAGAACTATGGCTACACCTTC
CASPGQNYGYTF
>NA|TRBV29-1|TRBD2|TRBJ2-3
TGCAGCGCTTGGACTAGCGGGAGGAACACAGATACGCAGTATTTT
CSAWTSGRNTDTQYF
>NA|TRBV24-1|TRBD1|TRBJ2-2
TGTGCCACCAGTGATTTTAAAGGGACAGGGAACACCGGGGAGCTGTTTTTT
CATSDFKGTGNTGELFF
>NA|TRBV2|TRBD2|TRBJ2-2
TGTGCCAGCAGTGAAGGACTAGCGGGAGGGCCAGACGGGGAGCTGTTTTTT
CASSEGLAGGPDGELFF
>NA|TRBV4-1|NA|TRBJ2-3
TGCGCCAGCAGCCAAGTTGGGCGAGGGATGAGGACGCAGTATTTT
CASSQVGRGMRTQYF
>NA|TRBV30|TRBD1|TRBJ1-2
TGTGCCTGGGACAATCAGGGGGCGTCTGGCTACACCTTC
CAWDNQGASGYTF
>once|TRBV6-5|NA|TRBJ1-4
TGTGCCAGCAGTTACCAAAGGGGCGCGAAGCGCGAAAAACTGTTTTTT
CASSYQRGAKREKLFF
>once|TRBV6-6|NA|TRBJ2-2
TGTGCCAGCATGGGCAGGGAGGTCGCCGGGGAGCTGTTTTTT
CASMGREVAGELFF
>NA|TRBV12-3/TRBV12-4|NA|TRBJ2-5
TGTGCCAGCAGTTTTTCCAGGGAGACCCAGTACTTC
CASSFSRETQYF